This T cell receptor beta chain was identified in a study of control samples from healthy donors and cancer patients. Profiled with immunoSEQ multiplex PCR; TCRdb holds only in-frame clones, not every one. Of under 95,000 clones listed, approximately 80% are singletons. The CDR3 contains 15 residues. Germline lookup yields CDR1 LGHNA and CDR2 YSLEER. Trimming at V came to 0 bases and at J to 7 bases, leaving 6 bases not matched to a gene. This sequence joins TRBV4-3 and TRBJ1-1; the match to TRBD1 covers 9 bases. This TCR came from a man aged 45-65 years in good health. Sequences were obtained from blood. CDR3 coding DNA: TGCGCCAGCAGCCAAGATCAGGGGACAGGGAGTGAAGCTTTCTTT. This translates into CASSQDQGTGSEAFF.